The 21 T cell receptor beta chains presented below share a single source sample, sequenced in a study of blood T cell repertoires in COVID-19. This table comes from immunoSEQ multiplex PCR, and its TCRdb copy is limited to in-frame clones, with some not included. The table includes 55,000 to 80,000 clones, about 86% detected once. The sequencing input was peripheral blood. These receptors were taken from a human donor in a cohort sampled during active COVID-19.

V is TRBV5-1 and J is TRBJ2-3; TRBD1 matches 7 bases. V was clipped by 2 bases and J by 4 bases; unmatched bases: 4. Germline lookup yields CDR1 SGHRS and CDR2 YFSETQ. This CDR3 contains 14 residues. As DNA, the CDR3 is TGCGCCAGCAGCTTTGTCAGGGGGTCAGATACGCAGTATTTT. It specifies CASSFVRGSDTQYF.

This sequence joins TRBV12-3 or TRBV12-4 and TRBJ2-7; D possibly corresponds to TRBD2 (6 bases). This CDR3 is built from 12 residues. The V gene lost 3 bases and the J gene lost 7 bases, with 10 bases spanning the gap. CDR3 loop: CASSLGLAEQYF. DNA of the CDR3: TGTGCCAGCAGTTTGGGACTTGCGGAGCAGTACTTC.

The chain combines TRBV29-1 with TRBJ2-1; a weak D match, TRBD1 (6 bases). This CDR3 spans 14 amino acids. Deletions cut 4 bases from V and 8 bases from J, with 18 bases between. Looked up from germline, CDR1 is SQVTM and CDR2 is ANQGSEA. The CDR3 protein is CSVAGHPAGDEQFF. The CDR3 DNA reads TGCAGCGTTGCGGGACACCCCGCTGGGGATGAGCAGTTCTTC.

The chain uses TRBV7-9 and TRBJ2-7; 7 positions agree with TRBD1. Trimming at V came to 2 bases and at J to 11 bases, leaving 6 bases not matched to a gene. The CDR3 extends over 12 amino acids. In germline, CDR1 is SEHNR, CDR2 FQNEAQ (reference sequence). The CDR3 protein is CASSLLGDREYF. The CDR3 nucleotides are TGTGCCAGCAGCTTACTCGGAGACAGGGAGTACTTC.

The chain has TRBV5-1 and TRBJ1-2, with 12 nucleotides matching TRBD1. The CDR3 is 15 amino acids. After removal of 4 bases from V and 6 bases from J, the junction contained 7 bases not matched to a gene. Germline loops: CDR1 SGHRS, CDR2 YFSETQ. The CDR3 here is CASSVGTGGDNGYTF. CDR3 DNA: TGCGCCAGCAGCGTCGGGACAGGGGGCGATAATGGCTACACCTTC.

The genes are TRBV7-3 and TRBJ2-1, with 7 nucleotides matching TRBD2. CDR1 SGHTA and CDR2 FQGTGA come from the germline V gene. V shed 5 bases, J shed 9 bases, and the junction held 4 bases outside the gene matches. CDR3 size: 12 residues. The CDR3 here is CASSPGGGEQFF. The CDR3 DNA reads TGTGCCAGCAGCCCGGGCGGGGGTGAGCAGTTCTTC.

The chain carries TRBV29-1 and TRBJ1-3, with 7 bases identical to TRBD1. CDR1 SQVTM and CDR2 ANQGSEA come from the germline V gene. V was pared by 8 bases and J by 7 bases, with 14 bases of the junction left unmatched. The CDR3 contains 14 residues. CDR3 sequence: CSPTLTGSDNTIYF. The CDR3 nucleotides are TGCAGCCCGACGTTGACAGGGAGCGACAACACCATATATTTT.

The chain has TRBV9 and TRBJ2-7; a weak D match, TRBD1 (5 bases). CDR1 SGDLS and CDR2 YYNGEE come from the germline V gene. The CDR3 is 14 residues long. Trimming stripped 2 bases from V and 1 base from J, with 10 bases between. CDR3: CASSVREGSYEQYF. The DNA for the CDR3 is TGTGCCAGCAGCGTCAGGGAAGGATCCTACGAGCAGTACTTC.

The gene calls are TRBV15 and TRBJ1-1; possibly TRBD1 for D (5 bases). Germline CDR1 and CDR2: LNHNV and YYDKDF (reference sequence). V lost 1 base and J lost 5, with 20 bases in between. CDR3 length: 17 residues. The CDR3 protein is CATSRGIQGYYKTEAFF. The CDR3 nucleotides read TGTGCCACCAGCAGAGGAATTCAGGGTTATTATAAGACTGAAGCTTTCTTT.

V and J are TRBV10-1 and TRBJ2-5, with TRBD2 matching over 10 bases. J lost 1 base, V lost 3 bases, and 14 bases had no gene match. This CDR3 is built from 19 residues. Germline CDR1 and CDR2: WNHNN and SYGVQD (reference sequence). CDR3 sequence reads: CASSEGPQVAGGSQETQYF. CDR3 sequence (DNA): TGCGCCAGCAGTGAAGGTCCCCAAGTAGCGGGGGGCTCCCAAGAGACCCAGTACTTC.

The CDR3 protein is CASRFLISTGQPSSEQYF. CDR3 bases: TGTGCAAGTCGCTTTTTAATTTCGACAGGACAGCCCTCGAGCGAGCAGTACTTC. The chain links TRBV12-2 to TRBJ2-7; the tabulated D call, TRBD1, remains unverified against the DNA. TRBV12-2 is a listed pseudogene. This CDR3 is 18 amino acids long.

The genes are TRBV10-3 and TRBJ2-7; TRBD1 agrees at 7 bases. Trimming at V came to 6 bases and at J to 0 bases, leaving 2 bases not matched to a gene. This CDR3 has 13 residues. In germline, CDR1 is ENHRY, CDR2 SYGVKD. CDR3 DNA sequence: TGTGCCATCAGAACAGGGGACTCCTACGAGCAGTACTTC. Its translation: CAIRTGDSYEQYF.

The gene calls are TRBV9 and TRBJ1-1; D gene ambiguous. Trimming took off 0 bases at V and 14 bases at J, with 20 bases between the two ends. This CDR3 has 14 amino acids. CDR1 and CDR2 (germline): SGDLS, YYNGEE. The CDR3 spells CASSVEEAIGSRFF. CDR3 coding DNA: TGTGCCAGCAGCGTAGAAGAGGCTATTGGCAGCCGGTTCTTT.

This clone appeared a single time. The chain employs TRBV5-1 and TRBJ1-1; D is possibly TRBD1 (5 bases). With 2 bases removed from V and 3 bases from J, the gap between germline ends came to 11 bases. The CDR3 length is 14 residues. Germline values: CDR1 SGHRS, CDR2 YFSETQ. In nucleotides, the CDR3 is TGCGCCAGCAGCTTCGGGGACTTAGACACTGAAGCTTTCTTT. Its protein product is CASSFGDLDTEAFF.

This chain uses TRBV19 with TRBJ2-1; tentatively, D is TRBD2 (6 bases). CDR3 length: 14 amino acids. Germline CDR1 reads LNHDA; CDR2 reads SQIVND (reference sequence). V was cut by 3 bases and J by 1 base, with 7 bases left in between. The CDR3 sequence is CASSISGSYNEQFF. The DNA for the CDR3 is TGTGCCAGTAGTATTAGCGGATCCTACAATGAGCAGTTCTTC.

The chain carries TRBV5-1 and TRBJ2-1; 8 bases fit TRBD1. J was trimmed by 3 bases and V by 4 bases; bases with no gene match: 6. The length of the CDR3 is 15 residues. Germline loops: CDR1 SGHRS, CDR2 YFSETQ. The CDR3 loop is CASSQGQGIYNEQFF. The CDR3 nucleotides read TGCGCCAGCAGCCAAGGACAGGGTATCTACAATGAGCAGTTCTTC.

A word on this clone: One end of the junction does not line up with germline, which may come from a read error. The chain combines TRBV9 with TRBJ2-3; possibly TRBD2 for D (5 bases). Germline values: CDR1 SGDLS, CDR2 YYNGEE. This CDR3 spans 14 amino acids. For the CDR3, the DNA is TGTGCCAGCAGCGGAGGCGGGTACACAAATACGCAGTATTTT. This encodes CASSGGGYTNTQYF.

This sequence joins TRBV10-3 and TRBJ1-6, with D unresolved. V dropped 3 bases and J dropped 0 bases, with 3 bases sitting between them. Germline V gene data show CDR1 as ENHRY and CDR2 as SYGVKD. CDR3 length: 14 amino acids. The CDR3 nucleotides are TGTGCCATCAGTGACAGCTCCTATAATTCACCCCTCCACTTT. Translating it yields CAISDSSYNSPLHF.

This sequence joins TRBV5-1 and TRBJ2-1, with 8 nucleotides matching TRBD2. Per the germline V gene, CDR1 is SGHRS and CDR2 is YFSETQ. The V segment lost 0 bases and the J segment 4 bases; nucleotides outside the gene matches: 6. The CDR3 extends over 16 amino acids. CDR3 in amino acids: CASSLETSALYNEQFF. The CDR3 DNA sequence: TGCGCCAGCAGCTTGGAGACTAGCGCCTTGTACAATGAGCAGTTCTTC.

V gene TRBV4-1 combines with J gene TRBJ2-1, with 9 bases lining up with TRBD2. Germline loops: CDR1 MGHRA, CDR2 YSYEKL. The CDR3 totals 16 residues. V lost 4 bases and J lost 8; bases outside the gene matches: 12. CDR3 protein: CASSPVYSGSAYEQFF. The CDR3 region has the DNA TGCGCCAGCAGCCCTGTGTATAGCGGGAGTGCCTATGAGCAGTTCTTC.

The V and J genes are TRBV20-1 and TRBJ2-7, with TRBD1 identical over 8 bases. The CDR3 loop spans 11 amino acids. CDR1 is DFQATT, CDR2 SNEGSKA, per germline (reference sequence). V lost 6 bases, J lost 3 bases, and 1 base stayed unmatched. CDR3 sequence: CSADRGYEQYF. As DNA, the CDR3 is TGCAGTGCCGACAGGGGCTACGAGCAGTACTTC.